What follows are 19 T cell receptor beta chains derived from one specimen sequenced in a study of blood T cell repertoires in COVID-19. Profiling relied on immunoSEQ multiplex PCR, and the TCRdb table lists in-frame clones only, not all of them. This sample yields about 180,000 clones, of which roughly 84% are seen a single time; over 1.5% belongs to the top ten. Sample: peripheral blood. The receptors originated from a human donor in a cohort sampled during active COVID-19.

This chain uses TRBV5-1 with TRBJ1-6, with D perhaps TRBD1 (5 bases). Deletions cut 4 bases from V and 10 bases from J, with 18 bases between. The V gene's germline CDR1 is SGHRS and CDR2 YFSETQ. The CDR3 has 15 residues. In DNA, the CDR3 is TGCGCCAGCAGCGCGGCAGGGATGCAGTACTCACCCCTCCACTTT. Protein product: CASSAAGMQYSPLHF.

This chain connects TRBV5-1 to TRBJ2-3, with 9 bases lining up with TRBD1. The V and J ends lost 4 bases and 3 bases, in that order; junction bases with no gene match: 18. The CDR3 is made up of 19 amino acids. Germline assignment: CDR1 SGHRS and CDR2 YFSETQ. CDR3 region: CASSRVPGQGSTETDTQYF. CDR3 nucleotide sequence: TGCGCCAGCAGCAGAGTCCCGGGACAGGGTAGTACGGAGACAGATACGCAGTATTTT.

The CDR3 region is CASSVTSGRNNEQFF. The CDR3 nucleotides read TGTGCCAGCAGCGTTACTAGCGGGAGGAATAATGAGCAGTTCTTC. The chain recombines TRBV7-2 with TRBJ2-1; 12 bases are shared with TRBD2. This CDR3 comprises 15 residues. Trimming took 5 bases from V and 7 from J; bases not matched to a gene: 6. Germline V gene lookup returns CDR1 SGHTA and CDR2 FQGNSA.

The chain carries TRBV18 and TRBJ2-2; D perhaps matches TRBD2 (5 bases). The CDR3 runs 17 residues. V gave up 2 bases and J gave up 1 base, with 14 bases separating them. CDR1 and CDR2 (germline): KGHSH, LQKENI. The CDR3 DNA follows: TGTGCCAGCTCACCAGGTGGGCGAGCGGTGAACACCGGGGAGCTGTTTTTT. Its translation is CASSPGGRAVNTGELFF.

CDR3 DNA: TGTGCCAGCAGTAGTCGGTCTTCTCCAGATACGCAGTATTTT. Its protein is CASSSRSSPDTQYF. This chain connects TRBV28 to TRBJ2-3; D is unresolved. Trimming removed 5 bases from V and 4 bases from J, with 13 bases in between. The CDR3 is made up of 14 amino acids. CDR1 and CDR2 from the germline V gene are MDHEN and SYDVKM.

As regards this clone: The same CDR3 also results from other DNA sequences found in this sample. This chain joins TRBV28 and TRBJ1-1, with D possibly matching TRBD1 (6 bases). This CDR3 has 11 residues. Germline-derived CDR1 and CDR2 are MDHEN and SYDVKM. Trimming cost V 6 bases and J 8 bases, with 10 bases left between them. The CDR3 nucleotides read TGTGCCAGCAGCTCAGACAGGGAAGCTTTCTTT. This encodes CASSSDREAFF.

Concerning this clone: The identical CDR3 is also encoded by other nucleotide sequences in the sample. The CDR3 loop reads CASSDGTGGPYEQYF. The CDR3 DNA reads TGTGCCAGCAGCGACGGGACAGGGGGCCCCTACGAGCAGTACTTC. The chain combines TRBV5-6 with TRBJ2-7, with TRBD1 identical over 12 bases. With 4 bases clipped from V and 2 bases from J, the junction kept 4 bases outside the gene matches. The length of the CDR3 is 15 residues. Germline assignment: CDR1 SGHDT and CDR2 YYEEEE.

The chain joins TRBV6-2 or TRBV6-3 to TRBJ2-7; 9 positions agree with TRBD2. Germline CDR1 is MNHEY and CDR2 is SVGEGT. V trimming: 5 bases; J trimming: 6 bases; junction bases outside the gene matches: 5. There are 13 residues in the CDR3. This chain's CDR3 is CASSPWTSAEQYF. In nucleotides, the CDR3 is TGTGCCAGCAGTCCCTGGACTAGCGCCGAGCAGTACTTC.

The CDR3 loop is CASSLLGGGLYGYTF. The CDR3 bases are TGTGCCAGCAGCCTACTCGGGGGGGGACTTTATGGCTACACCTTC. The chain is built from TRBV3-1 (or the pseudogene TRBV3-2) and TRBJ1-2; weak D call: TRBD1 (5 bases). The CDR3 totals 15 residues. Germline V gene lookup returns CDR1 LGHDT and CDR2 YNNKEL (reference sequence). Trimming removed 4 bases from V and 5 bases from J, with 17 bases in between.

This clone was seen once. This CDR3 is CASSQVGHRNTEAFF. The CDR3 DNA sequence: TGTGCCAGCAGCCAAGTGGGACATCGGAACACTGAAGCTTTCTTT. The chain carries TRBV14 and TRBJ1-1, with a possible D match to TRBD1 (6 bases). Trimming took off 1 base at V and 1 base at J, with 10 bases between the two ends. Germline V gene lookup returns CDR1 SGHDN and CDR2 FVKESK. The CDR3 sequence is 15 residues long.

There are a few counts of this clone. The CDR3 DNA reads as TGTGCCAGCTCTAAAGGAGGATACGAGCAGTACTTC. Its protein is CASSKGGYEQYF. This chain connects TRBV18 to TRBJ2-7; tentative D call: TRBD2 (5 bases). V lost 6 bases and J lost 4, with 10 bases in between. The CDR3 runs to 12 residues. CDR1 is KGHSH and CDR2 is LQKENI in the germline V gene.

This clone was observed once. The V gene is TRBV6-6, the J gene TRBJ1-4; 7 bases align to TRBD1. Germline assignment: CDR1 MNHNY and CDR2 SVGAGI (reference sequence). This CDR3 region has 15 residues. J was trimmed by 5 bases and V by 6 bases; bases with no gene match: 9. The CDR3 reads CASRPTTGDNEKLFF. CDR3 in DNA: TGTGCCAGCAGGCCCACAACAGGGGACAATGAAAAACTGTTTTTT.

The chain recombines TRBV19 with TRBJ2-7; 7 bases are shared with TRBD1. CDR3 length: 14 residues. CDR1 is LNHDA and CDR2 is SQIVND in the germline V gene (reference sequence). The trim removed 4 bases at V and 5 bases at J, leaving 8 bases unmatched. The CDR3 here is CASSTRDRTHEQYF. CDR3 coding DNA: TGTGCCAGTAGTACCCGGGACAGAACTCACGAGCAGTACTTC.

This chain links TRBV11-2 with TRBJ1-1, with 7 bases lining up with TRBD1. V was pared by 0 bases and J by 7 bases, with 5 bases of the junction left unmatched. The CDR3 runs to 14 residues. CDR1 and CDR2 from the germline V gene are SGHAT and FQNNGV. CDR3 nucleotides: TGTGCCAGCAGCTTAGATTGGACAGGCGTTGAAGCTTTCTTT. It is translated as CASSLDWTGVEAFF.

The V call is TRBV6-2 or TRBV6-3, the J call TRBJ1-4; the D is unclear. The CDR3 extends over 16 amino acids. Trimming removed 5 bases from V and 6 bases from J, with 19 bases in between. CDR1 is MNHEY and CDR2 is SVGEGT in the germline V gene. The CDR3 DNA is TGTGCCAGCAGTCCGGGAGCAGGTGGTCGGCATGAAAAACTGTTTTTT. It specifies CASSPGAGGRHEKLFF.

The V gene is TRBV2, the J gene TRBJ1-4; D is undetermined. Trimming removed 4 bases at V and 7 bases at J, with 13 bases between. This CDR3 region has 14 residues. CDR1 and CDR2 (germline): SNHLY, FYNNEI. The DNA of the CDR3 is TGTGCCAGCAGTGGGTACAGCCTCCGTGAAAAACTGTTTTTT. It translates to CASSGYSLREKLFF.

This clone has only one observation. CDR3 sequence: CASSLAKGTLGAFF. Here the CDR3 DNA reads TGTGCCAGCAGCTTGGCCAAAGGGACTCTCGGAGCTTTCTTT. This rearrangement joins TRBV5-6 to TRBJ1-1, with a weak D call TRBD1 (5 bases). Trimming removed 0 bases from V and 10 bases from J, with 16 bases in between. The CDR3 is 14 residues long. Per germline, CDR1 SGHDT and CDR2 YYEEEE.

The chain employs TRBV9 and TRBJ2-5, with 10 bases identical to TRBD2. The V segment lost 0 bases and the J segment 2 bases; nucleotides outside the gene matches: 4. CDR3 length equals 16 residues. The germline V gene encodes CDR1 SGDLS and CDR2 YYNGEE. DNA of the CDR3: TGTGCCAGCAGCGTAGGCCTAGCGGGAGTGCAAGAGACCCAGTACTTC. Translated, it gives CASSVGLAGVQETQYF.

This sequence joins TRBV24-1 and TRBJ1-2; 7 bases are shared with TRBD1. The V gene's germline CDR1 is KGHDR and CDR2 SFDVKD. V lost 1 base, J lost 10 bases, and 2 bases stayed unmatched. The CDR3 totals 12 residues. CDR3 protein: CATSDFQGDYTF. The CDR3 region has the DNA TGTGCCACCAGTGATTTCCAGGGGGACTACACCTTC.